Listed below are T cell receptor beta chains from one sample, sequenced in a study of blood T cell repertoires in COVID-19. Clones were sequenced by immunoSEQ multiplex PCR, and TCRdb holds only the in-frame ones, with some missing. The table records roughly 390,000 clones, roughly 85% of them present only once. Source material: peripheral blood. These receptor sequences come from a woman between 18 and 30 years old with acute or convalescent COVID-19. Each CDR3 is given with its conserved first and last residue. Each record gives: V gene, J gene, CDR3 protein.

>TRBV4-1|TRBJ2-7
CASSQVLRYEQYF
>TRBV2|TRBJ1-5
CASSGTGDQPQHF
>TRBV28|TRBJ1-2
CASTLVGQGANYGYTF
>TRBV7-2|TRBJ1-5
CASSLVAVRGNQPQHF
>TRBV5-8|TRBJ1-5
CASTPGQATYQPQHF
>TRBV29-1|TRBJ2-6
CSVLRGTGANVLTF
>TRBV7-2|TRBJ2-1
CASRTQGGLHEQFF
>TRBV29-1|TRBJ2-7
CSVTTGPSYEQYF
>TRBV18|TRBJ2-1
CASSPASYNEQFF
>TRBV5-1|TRBJ2-7
CASRLGTGGFYEQYF
>TRBV30|TRBJ2-7
CAWRQGTYEQYF
>TRBV2|TRBJ1-5
CASTRKEGAGAQHF
>TRBV5-4|TRBJ2-3
CASRRQGESGGAPDTQYF
>TRBV27|TRBJ1-6
CASSLKGRTGSPLHF
>TRBV11-2|TRBJ2-5
CASSLRMRTGWQETQYF
>TRBV5-8|TRBJ2-3
CASKGQEEPDTQYF
>TRBV18|TRBJ1-6
CASSTSVNSPLHF
>TRBV4-2|TRBJ2-7
CASSQDWQDGPYEQYF
>TRBV18|TRBJ1-5
CASSRRTGGQGNQPQHF
>TRBV5-8|TRBJ1-5
CASSNTGFQPQHF
>TRBV27|TRBJ2-7
CASSLTSGLSTYEQYF
>TRBV7-7|TRBJ2-5
CASSEGGTGPVETQYF
>TRBV5-6|TRBJ2-7
CASSLPSESYEQYF
>TRBV9|TRBJ2-7
CASSVGGGGYFEQYF
>TRBV6-5|TRBJ1-2
CASSHKNRADYGYTF
>TRBV9|TRBJ2-7
CASSLRLAGDEQYF
>TRBV9|TRBJ1-2
CASSLGQGAYGYTF
>TRBV10-3|TRBJ1-2
CAIGEVANYGYTF